This T cell receptor (beta chain) was recovered during a study of CXCR3-negative and CXCR3-positive naive CD8 T cells. General study results and limits: CXCR3-negative and CXCR3-positive naive cells shared comparable TRBV-TRBJ usage, but memory cells did not.

The CDR3 loop spans 17 amino acids. Germline CDR1 is DFQATT and CDR2 is SNEGSKA (reference sequence). On this clonotype itself: The antigen is undetermined.

UMI labels and 5' RACE were used to prepare the TRB cDNA libraries. Reanalyzing the 5' RACE reads, TCRdb keeps one entry per CDR3 protein, without DNA. The sample shows tens of thousands of distinct CDR3 sequences, and roughly 0.99% sits with its ten largest clones. This sequence originates from a human donor in good health. Some clones in this sample may be carry-over from other donors' samples. The sample consisted of naive CXCR3- CD8+ T cells from blood. The sample's subset: CD45RO-CCR7+CD27+CD95- naive CD8+ T cells lacking CXCR3 (TNR3-). The rearrangement links TRBV20-1 to TRBJ1-2. Here the CDR3 reads CSAVHDSMDDLGYGYTF.